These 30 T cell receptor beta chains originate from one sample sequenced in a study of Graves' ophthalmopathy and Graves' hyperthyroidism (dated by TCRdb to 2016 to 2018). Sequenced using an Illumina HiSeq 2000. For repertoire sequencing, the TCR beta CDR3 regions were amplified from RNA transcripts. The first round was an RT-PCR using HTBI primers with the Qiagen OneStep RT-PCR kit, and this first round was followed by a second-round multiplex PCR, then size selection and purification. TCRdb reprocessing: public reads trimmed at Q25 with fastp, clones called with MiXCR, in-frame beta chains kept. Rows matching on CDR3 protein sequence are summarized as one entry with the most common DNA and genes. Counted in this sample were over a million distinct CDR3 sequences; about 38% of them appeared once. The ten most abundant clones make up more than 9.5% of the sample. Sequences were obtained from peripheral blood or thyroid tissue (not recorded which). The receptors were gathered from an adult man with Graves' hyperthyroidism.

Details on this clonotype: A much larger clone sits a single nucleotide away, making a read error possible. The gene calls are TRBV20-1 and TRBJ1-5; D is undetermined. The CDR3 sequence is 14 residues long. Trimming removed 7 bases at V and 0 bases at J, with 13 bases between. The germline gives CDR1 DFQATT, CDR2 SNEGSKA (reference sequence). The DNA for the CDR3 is TGCAGTGTTACCCTCCCCAATAGCAATCAGCCCCAGCATTTT. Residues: CSVTLPNSNQPQHF.

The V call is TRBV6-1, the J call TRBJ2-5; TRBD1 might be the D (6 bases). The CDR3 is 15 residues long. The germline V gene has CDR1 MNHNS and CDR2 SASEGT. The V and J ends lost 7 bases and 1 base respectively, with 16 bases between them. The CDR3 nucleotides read TGTGCCAGCACCTTTAGACCGGACAGCCAAGAGACCCAGTACTTC. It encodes CASTFRPDSQETQYF.

DNA of the CDR3: TGCAGTGCTAGAGATCCGCTAGCGGGAAAGGACGAGCAGTACTTC. This encodes CSARDPLAGKDEQYF. V usage is TRBV20-1 and J usage is TRBJ2-7; 9 bases are shared with TRBD2. V lost 0 bases to trimming and J lost 5 bases; unmatched junction nucleotides: 8. Germline CDR1 DFQATT, CDR2 SNEGSKA (reference sequence). The CDR3 consists of 15 residues.

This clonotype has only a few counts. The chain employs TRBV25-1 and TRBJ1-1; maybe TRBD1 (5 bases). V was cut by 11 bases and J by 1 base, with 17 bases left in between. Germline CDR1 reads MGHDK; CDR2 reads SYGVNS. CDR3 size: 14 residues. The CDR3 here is CAWRARGGNTEAFF. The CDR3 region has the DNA TGTGCCTGGAGGGCCCGGGGGGGGAACACTGAAGCTTTCTTT. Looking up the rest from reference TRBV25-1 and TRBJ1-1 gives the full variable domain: EADIYQTPRYLVIGTGKKITLECSQTMGHDKMYWYQQDPGMELHLIHYSYGVNSTEKGDLSSESTVSRIRTEHFPLTLESARPSHTSQYLCAWRARGGNTEAFFGQGTRLTVV.

CDR3 nucleotide sequence: TGCAGTGCTAGCCAGGGAATCCGTACTGAAGCTTTCTTT. Its protein product is CSASQGIRTEAFF. V gene TRBV20-1 combines with J gene TRBJ1-1, with a possible D match to TRBD1 (5 bases). The V and J ends lost 3 bases and 5 bases respectively, with 13 bases between them. Germline-derived CDR1 and CDR2 are DFQATT and SNEGSKA (reference sequence). This CDR3 is 13 amino acids long.

The CDR3 coding sequence is TGTGCCAGCTTGGACAGGGCCAACGTCCTGACTTTC. This translates into CASLDRANVLTF. The rearrangement joins TRBV2 to TRBJ2-6; maybe TRBD1 (5 bases). The CDR3 length is 12 residues. The V end was cut by 8 bases, the J end by 5 bases, with 7 bases between. The V gene's germline CDR1 is SNHLY and CDR2 FYNNEI.

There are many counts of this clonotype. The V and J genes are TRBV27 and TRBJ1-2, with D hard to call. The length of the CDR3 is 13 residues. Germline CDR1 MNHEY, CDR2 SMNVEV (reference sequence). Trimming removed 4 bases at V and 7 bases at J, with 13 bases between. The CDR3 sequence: CASSYRAWGGYTF. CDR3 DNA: TGTGCCAGCAGTTATAGGGCCTGGGGTGGCTACACCTTC.

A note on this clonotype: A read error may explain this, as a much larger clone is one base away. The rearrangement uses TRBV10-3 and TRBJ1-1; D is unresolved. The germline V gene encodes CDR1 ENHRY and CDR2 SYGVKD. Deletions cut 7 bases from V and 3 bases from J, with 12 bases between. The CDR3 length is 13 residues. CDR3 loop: CAITGVVDTEAFF. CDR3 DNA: TGTGCCATCACCGGGGTTGTGGACACTGAAGCTTTCTTT.

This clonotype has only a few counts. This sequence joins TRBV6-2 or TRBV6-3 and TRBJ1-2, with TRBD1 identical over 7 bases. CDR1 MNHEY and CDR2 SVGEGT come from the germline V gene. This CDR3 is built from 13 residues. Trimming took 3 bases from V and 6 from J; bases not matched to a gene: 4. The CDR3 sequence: CASSYGDRNGYTF. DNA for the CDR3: TGTGCCAGCAGTTATGGGGACAGAAATGGCTACACCTTC.

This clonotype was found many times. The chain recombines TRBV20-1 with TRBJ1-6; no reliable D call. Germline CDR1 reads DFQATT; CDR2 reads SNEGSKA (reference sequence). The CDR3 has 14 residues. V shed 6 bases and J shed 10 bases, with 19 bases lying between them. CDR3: CSAVLGISSSPLHF. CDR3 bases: TGCAGTGCCGTTCTGGGGATTTCCTCCTCACCCCTCCACTTT.

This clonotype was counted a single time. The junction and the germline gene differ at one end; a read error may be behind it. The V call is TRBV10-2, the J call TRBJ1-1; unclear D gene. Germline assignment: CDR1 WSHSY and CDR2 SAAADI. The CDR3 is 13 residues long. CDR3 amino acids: CASSFGLNTEASF. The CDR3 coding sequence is TGCGCCAGCAGCTTTGGGTTGAACACTGAAGCTTCCTTT.

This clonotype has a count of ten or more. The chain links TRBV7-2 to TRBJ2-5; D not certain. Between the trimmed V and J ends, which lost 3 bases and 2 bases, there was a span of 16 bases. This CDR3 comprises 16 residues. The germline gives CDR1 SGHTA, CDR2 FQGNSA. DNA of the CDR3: TGTGCCAGCAGCTTCGTGGCAGGTGGGGTACAAGAGACCCAGTACTTC. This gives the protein CASSFVAGGVQETQYF.

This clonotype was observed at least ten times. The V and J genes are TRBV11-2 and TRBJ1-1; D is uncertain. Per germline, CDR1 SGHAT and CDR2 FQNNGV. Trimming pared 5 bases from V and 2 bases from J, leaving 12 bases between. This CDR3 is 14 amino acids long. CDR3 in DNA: TGTGCCAGCAGCCGAGCCAGAGAAAACACTGAAGCTTTCTTT. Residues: CASSRARENTEAFF. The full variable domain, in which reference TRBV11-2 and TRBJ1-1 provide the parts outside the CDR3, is EAGVAQSPRYKIIEKRQSVAFWCNPISGHATLYWYQQILGQGPKLLIQFQNNGVVDDSQLPKDRFSAERLKGVDSTLKIQPAKLEDSAVYLCASSRARENTEAFFGQGTRLTVV.

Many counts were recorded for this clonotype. The CDR3 protein is CASSMGGSSYEQYF. The CDR3 coding sequence is TGTGCCAGTAGTATGGGCGGGAGCTCCTACGAGCAGTACTTC. The chain combines TRBV19 with TRBJ2-7; TRBD2 agrees at 7 bases. This CDR3 is built from 14 residues. The germline V gene has CDR1 LNHDA and CDR2 SQIVND (reference sequence). The ends lost 3 bases at V and 0 bases at J; junction bases unmatched: 2.

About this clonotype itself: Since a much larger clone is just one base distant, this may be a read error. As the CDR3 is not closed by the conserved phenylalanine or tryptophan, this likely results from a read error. The CDR3 DNA follows: TGTGCCAGCAGTTTAAATTCCGGGAATCAGCCCCAGCATCTT. Protein product: CASSLNSGNQPQHL. The chain joins TRBV12-3 or TRBV12-4 to TRBJ1-5; D remains ambiguous. The CDR3 extends over 14 amino acids. The V gene lost 2 bases and the J gene lost 4 bases, with 9 bases spanning the gap.

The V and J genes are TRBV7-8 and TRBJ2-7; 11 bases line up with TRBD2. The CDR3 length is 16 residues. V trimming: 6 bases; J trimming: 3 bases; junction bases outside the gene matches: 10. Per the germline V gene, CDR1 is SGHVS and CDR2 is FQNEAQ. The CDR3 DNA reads TGTGCCAGCAGTCTTATTAGCGGGAGGGTTGACTACGAGCAGTACTTC. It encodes CASSLISGRVDYEQYF.

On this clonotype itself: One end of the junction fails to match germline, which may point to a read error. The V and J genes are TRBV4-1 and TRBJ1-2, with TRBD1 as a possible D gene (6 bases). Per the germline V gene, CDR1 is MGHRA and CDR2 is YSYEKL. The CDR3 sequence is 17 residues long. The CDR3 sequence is CASSQGARGGTPYGCTF. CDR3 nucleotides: TGCGCCAGCAGCCAAGGGGCTCGAGGGGGTACTCCTTATGGCTGCACCTTC.

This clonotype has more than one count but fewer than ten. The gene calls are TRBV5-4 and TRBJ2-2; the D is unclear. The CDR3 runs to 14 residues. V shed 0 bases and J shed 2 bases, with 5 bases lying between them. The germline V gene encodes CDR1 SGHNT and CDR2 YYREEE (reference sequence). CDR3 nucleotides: TGTGCCAGCAGCTTGGAACTTAACACCGGGGAGCTGTTTTTT. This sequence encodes CASSLELNTGELFF.

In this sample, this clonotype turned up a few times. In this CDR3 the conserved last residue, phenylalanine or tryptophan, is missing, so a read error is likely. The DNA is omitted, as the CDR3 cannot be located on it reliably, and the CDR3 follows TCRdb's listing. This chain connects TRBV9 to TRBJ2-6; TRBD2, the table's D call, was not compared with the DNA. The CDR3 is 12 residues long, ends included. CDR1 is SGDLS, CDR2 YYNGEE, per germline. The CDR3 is CASSESGGPTTT.

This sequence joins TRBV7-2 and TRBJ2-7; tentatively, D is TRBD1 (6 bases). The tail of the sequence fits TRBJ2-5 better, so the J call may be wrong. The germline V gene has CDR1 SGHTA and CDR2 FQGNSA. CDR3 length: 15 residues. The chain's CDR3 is CASSFSRQDRETQYF. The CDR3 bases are TGTGCCAGCAGCTTCTCACGACAGGACCGAGAGACCCAGTACTTC.

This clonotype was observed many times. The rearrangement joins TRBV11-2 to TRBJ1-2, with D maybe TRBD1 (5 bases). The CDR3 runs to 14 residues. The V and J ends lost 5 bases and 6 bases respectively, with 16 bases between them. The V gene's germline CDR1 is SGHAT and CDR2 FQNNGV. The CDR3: CASSQGPQGDGYTF. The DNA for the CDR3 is TGTGCCAGCAGCCAAGGCCCCCAGGGAGATGGCTACACCTTC.

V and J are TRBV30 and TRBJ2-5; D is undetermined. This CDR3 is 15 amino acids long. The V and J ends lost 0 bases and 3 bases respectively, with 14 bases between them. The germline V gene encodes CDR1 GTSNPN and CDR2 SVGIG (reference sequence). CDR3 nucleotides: TGTGCCTGGAGTGTACAACCCGGTTGGGAAGAGACCCAGTACTTC. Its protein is CAWSVQPGWEETQYF.

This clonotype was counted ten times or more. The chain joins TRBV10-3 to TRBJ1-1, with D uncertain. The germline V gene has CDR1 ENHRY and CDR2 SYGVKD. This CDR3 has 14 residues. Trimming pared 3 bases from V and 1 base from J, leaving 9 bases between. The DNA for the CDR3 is TGTGCCATCAGTGACCCAGTCACGAACACTGAAGCTTTCTTT. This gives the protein CAISDPVTNTEAFF.

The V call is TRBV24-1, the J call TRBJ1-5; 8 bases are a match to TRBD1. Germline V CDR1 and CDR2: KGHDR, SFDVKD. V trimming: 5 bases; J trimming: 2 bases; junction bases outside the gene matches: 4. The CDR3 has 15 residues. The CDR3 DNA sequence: TGTGCCACCAGTGCGACAGGGGTTGGCAATCAGCCCCAGCATTTT. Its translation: CATSATGVGNQPQHF.

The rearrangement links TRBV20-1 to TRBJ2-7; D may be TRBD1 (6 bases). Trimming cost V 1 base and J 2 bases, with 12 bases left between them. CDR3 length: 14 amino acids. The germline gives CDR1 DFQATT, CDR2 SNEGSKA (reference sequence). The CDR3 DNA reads TGCAGTGCTAGAGTTAAGGGGGTTGCCTACGAGCAGTACTTC. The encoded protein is CSARVKGVAYEQYF.

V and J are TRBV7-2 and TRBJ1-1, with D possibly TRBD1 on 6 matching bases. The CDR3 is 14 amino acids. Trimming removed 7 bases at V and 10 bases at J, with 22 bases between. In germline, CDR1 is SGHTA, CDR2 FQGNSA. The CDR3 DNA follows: TGTGCCAGCACCACACCCCCGACAGGCAGGGGAGCTTTCTTT. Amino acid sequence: CASTTPPTGRGAFF.

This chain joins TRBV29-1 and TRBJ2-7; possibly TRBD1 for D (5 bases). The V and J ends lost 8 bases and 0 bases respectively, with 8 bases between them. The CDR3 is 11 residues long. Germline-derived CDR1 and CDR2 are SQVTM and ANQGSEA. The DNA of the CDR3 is TGCAGCCTCAGGGTCTCCTACGAGCAGTACTTC. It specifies CSLRVSYEQYF.

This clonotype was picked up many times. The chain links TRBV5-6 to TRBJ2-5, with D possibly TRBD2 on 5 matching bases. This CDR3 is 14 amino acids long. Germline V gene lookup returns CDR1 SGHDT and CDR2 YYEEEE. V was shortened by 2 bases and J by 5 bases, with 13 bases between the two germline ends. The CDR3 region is CASSFGRGVETQYF. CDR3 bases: TGTGCCAGCAGCTTCGGACGGGGAGTGGAGACCCAGTACTTC.

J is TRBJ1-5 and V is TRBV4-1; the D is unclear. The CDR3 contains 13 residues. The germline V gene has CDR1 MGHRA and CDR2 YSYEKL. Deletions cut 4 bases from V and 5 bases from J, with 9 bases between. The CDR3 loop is CASSPDKYQPQHF. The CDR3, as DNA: TGCGCCAGCAGCCCAGATAAATATCAGCCCCAGCATTTT.

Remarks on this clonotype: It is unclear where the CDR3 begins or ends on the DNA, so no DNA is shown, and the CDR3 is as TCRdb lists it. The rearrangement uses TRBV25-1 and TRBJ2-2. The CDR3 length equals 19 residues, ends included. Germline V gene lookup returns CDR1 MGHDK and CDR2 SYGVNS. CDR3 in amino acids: CASIYLCTLKTADTGELFF.